This T cell receptor beta chain was captured by sequencing in a study of blood T cell repertoires in COVID-19 (dated by TCRdb to the early 2020s). A note on the overall study: Samples covering the acute and convalescent phases of COVID-19 were provided by collaborators in the United States, Italy and Spain. The prospective study material was composed of cDNA or gDNA derived from T cells, B-cell-depleted T cells, or PBMCs. Subjects who had been exposed to COVID-19, were actively infected with it, or had recovered from it provided the deeply sampled blood TCRbeta repertoires that made up the dataset. The repertoires were made available in a free public database intended to serve as a resource for research on the immune response to SARS-CoV-2. Samples were obtained from the ongoing ImmuneRACE study (first 160 participants) and from approximately 1,200 subjects provided by 6 global collaborators. A de-identified subject ID, COVID-19 status, age in years and sex were almost always included in the sample metadata. HLA class I and class II types, where available, came from metadata supplied by the sample provider rather than from assay-based typing. Points the paper makes about the study in general: The quantity of clinical and demographic metadata differed by source and by participant and was supplied without curation.

Each collaborating institution followed its own protocols to collect whole blood in K2EDTA tubes. Collaborator samples were shipped for TCRbeta analysis as frozen whole blood, isolated PBMCs, or DNA extracted from either sample type. TCRbeta CDR3 regions were amplified from genomic DNA by means of the immunoSEQ Assay, a bias-controlled multiplex PCR. The study's processing was this. The number of nucleated cells in each sample was estimated from the amplification of reference gene primers within the assay. To quantify the absolute abundance of each unique TCRbeta CDR3 rearrangement, sequence reads were collapsed and filtered. For each sample, productive Simpson clonality was calculated by taking the square root of Simpson's diversity index across productive rearrangements. This immuneACCESS table, as held by TCRdb, lists in-frame sequences with V and J called but not all clones. Of the missing ones, under half trace to an unresolved V gene in checked studies; the others have no known cause. V and J calls and clone size are copied from that table; D and trimming were computed from the DNA. The sample table lists around 47,000 clones, around nine tenths of them with a count of one. The ten largest clones capture around 8.7% of the sample.

CDR1 and CDR2, looked up from the germline V gene, are KGHSH and LQKENI. Reading from cysteine to phenylalanine, the CDR3 counts 13 amino acids. CDR3 DNA is the only sequence kept; it has 39 bases, read in frame from the first base. The V and J ends are trimmed by 3 bases and 2 bases, leaving 7 bases between them. As a fraction of the sample, this clone is medium-sized (0.01 to 0.1%). The clone's antigen remains unknown. No base quality information exists; no much larger clone differs at one position. Other DNA sequences in this sample translate to the same CDR3. This sequence uses TRBV18 and TRBJ1-1; the D segment could be TRBD1, given 6 matching bases. Specimen: peripheral blood. This sequence originates from a man over 45 with active COVID-19. CDR3 sequence: CASSPGQNTEAFF. The DNA reads as follows: TGTGCCAGCTCACCGGGACAAAACACTGAAGCTTTCTTT.